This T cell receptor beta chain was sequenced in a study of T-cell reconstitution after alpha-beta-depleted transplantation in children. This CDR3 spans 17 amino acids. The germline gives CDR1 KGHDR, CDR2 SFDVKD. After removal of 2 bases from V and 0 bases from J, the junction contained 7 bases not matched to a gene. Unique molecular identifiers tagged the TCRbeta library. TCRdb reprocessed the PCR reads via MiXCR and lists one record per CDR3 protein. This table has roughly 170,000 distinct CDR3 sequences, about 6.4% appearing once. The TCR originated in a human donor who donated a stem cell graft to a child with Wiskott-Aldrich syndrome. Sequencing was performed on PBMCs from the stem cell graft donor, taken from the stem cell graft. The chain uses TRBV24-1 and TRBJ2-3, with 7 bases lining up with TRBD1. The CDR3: CATSDWGTVVSTDTQYF. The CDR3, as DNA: TGTGCCACCAGTGATTGGGGGACAGTAGTAAGCACAGATACGCAGTATTTT.